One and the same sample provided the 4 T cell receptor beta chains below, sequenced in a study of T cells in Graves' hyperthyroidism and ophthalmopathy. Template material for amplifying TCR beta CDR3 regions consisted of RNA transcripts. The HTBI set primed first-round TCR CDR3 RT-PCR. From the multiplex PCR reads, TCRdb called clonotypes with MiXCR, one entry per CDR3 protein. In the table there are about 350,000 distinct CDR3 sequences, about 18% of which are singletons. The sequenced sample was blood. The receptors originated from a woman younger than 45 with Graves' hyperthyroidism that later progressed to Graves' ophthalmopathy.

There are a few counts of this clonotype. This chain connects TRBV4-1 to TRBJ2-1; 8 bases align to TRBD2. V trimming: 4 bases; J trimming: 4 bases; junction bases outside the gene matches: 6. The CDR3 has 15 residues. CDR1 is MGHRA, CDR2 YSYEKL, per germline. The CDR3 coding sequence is TGCGCCAGCAGCCTCTTAAAGCGGGAGTACAATGAGCAGTTCTTC. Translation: CASSLLKREYNEQFF.

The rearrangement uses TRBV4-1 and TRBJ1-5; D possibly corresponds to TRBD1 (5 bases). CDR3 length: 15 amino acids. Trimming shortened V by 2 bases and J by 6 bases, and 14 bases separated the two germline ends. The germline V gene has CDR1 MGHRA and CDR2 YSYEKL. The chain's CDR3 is CASSQLGQGRQPQHF. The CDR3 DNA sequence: TGCGCCAGCAGCCAACTCGGACAAGGCCGTCAGCCCCAGCATTTT.

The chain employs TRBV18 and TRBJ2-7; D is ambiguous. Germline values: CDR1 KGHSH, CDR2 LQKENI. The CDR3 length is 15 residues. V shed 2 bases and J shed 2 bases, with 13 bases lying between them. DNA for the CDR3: TGTGCCAGCTCACCAGCAATCGGCACAACCTACGAGCAGTACTTC. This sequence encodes CASSPAIGTTYEQYF.

The CDR3 sequence: CAGSGGASGRDTQYF. In nucleotides, the CDR3 is TGTGCCGGGAGTGGGGGGGCTTCGGGTAGGGATACGCAGTATTTT. The chain links TRBV10-3 to TRBJ2-3; possibly TRBD2 for D (7 bases). CDR3 length: 15 residues. The V end lost 11 bases, the J end lost 6 bases, and 24 bases lay between the germline ends. Germline V lookup: CDR1 ENHRY, CDR2 SYGVKD.